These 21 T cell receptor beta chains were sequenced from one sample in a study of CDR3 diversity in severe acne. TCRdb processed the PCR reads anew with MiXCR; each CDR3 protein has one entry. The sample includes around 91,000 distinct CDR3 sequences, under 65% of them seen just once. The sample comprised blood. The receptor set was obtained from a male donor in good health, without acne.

This CDR3 reads CASSLDRNEKLFF. The CDR3 DNA sequence: TGTGCCAGCAGCTTGGACCGTAATGAAAAACTGTTTTTT. The V and J genes are TRBV7-9 and TRBJ1-4; no firm D call. CDR1 SEHNR and CDR2 FQNEAQ come from the germline V gene (reference sequence). V lost 3 bases and J 4 bases, leaving 6 bases between the germline ends. The CDR3 loop spans 13 amino acids.

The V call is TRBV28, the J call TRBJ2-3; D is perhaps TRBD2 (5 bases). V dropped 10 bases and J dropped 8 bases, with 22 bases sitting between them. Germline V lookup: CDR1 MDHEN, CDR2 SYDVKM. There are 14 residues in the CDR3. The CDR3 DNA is TGTGCCACCTACCGGGGAGCGTCCGTGGCTACGCAGTATTTT. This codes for CATYRGASVATQYF.

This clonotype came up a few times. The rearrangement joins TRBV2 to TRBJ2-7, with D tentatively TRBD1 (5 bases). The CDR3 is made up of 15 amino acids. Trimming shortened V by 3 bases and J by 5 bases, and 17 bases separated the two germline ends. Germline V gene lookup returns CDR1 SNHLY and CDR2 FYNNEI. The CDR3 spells CASSDLDTPKNEQYF. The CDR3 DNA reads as TGTGCCAGCAGTGACTTGGACACCCCTAAGAACGAGCAGTACTTC.

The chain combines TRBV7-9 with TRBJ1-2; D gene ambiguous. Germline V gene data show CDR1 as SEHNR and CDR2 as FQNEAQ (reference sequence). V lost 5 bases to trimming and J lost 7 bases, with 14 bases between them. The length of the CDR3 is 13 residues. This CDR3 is CASSPTMFSGYTF. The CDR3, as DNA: TGTGCCAGCAGCCCGACGATGTTCTCTGGCTACACCTTC.

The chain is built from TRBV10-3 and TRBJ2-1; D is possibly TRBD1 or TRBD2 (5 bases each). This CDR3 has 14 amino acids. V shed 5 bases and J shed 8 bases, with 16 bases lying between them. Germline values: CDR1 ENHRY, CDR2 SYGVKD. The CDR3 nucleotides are TGTGCCATCAGTCCGAGGGGCGGTATCGATGAGCAGTTCTTC. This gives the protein CAISPRGGIDEQFF.

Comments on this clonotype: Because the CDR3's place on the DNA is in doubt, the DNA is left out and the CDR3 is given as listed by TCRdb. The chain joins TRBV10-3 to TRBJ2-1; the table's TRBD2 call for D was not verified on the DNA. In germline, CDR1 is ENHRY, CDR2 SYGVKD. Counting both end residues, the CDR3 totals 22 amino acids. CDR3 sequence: CAIGRGNGDEQYFGPGTNEQFF.

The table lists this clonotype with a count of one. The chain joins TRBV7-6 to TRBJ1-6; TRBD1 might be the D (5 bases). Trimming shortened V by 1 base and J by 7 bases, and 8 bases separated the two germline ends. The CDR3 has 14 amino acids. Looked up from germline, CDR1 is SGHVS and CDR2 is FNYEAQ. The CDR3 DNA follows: TGTGCCAGCAGCTTAGGACAGCGCAATTCACCCCTCCACTTT. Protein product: CASSLGQRNSPLHF.

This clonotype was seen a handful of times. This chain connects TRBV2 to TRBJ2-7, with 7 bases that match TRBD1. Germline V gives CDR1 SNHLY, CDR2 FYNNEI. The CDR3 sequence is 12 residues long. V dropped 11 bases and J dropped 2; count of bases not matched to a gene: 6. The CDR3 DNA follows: TGTGCCGGACGACAGGGACCCTACGAGCAGTACTTC. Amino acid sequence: CAGRQGPYEQYF.

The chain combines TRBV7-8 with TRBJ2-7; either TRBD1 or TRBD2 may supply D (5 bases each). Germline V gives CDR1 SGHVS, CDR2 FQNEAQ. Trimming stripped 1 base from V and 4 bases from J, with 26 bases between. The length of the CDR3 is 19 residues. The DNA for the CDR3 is TGTGCCAGCAGCTTAGGGTTAGGCGGCAGCTCCGGGGCTGGGTACGAGCAGTACTTC. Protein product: CASSLGLGGSSGAGYEQYF.

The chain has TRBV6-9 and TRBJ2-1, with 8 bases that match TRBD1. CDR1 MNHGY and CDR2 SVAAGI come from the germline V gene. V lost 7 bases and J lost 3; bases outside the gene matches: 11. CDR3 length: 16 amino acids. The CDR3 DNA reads TGTGCCAGCAACAACGGGCAGGGGGCTAGCTACAATGAGCAGTTCTTC. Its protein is CASNNGQGASYNEQFF.

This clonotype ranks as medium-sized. CDR3 loop: CASSLGRSSYEQYF. CDR3 coding DNA: TGTGCCAGCAGCTTAGGGCGGAGCTCCTACGAGCAGTACTTC. The V and J genes are TRBV7-9 and TRBJ2-7; D is undetermined. Germline lookup yields CDR1 SEHNR and CDR2 FQNEAQ (reference sequence). Trimming pared 1 base from V and 0 bases from J, leaving 7 bases between. The CDR3 is 14 residues long. The full variable domain, in which reference TRBV7-9 and TRBJ2-7 provide the parts outside the CDR3, is DTGVSQNPRHKITKRGQNVTFRCDPISEHNRLYWYRQTLGQGPEFLTYFQNEAQLEKSRLLSDRFSAERPKGSFSTLEIQRTEQGDSAMYLCASSLGRSSYEQYFGPGTRLTVT.

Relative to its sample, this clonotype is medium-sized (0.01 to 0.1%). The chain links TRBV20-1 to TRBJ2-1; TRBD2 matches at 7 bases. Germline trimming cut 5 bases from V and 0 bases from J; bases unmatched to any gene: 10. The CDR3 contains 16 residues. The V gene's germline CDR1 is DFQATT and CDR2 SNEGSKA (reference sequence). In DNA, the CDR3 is TGCAGTGCTCGCCCCAGCGGGGCCAGCTCCTACAATGAGCAGTTCTTC. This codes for CSARPSGASSYNEQFF.

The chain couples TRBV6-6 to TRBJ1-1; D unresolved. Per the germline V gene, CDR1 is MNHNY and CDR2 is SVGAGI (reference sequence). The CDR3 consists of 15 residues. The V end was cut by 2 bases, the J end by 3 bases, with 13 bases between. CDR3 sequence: CASSYPAGLDTEAFF. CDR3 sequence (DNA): TGTGCCAGCAGTTACCCGGCCGGACTGGACACTGAAGCTTTCTTT.

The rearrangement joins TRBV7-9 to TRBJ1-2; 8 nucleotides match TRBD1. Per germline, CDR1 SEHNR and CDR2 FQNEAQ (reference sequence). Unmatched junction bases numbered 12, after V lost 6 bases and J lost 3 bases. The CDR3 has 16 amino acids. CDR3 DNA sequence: TGTGCCAGCAGTCAACAGGGGGGGGACAGCCACTATGGCTACACCTTC. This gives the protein CASSQQGGDSHYGYTF.

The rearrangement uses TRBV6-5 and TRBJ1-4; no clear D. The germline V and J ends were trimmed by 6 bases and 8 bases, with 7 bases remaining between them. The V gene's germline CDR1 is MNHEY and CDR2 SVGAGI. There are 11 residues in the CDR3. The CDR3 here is CASRTREKLFF. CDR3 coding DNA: TGTGCCAGCAGAACCCGGGAAAAACTGTTTTTT.

For the CDR3, the DNA is TGTGCCAGCAGTTCGACTAGCGGGAATGAAGGTGAGCAGTTCTTC. This translates into CASSSTSGNEGEQFF. The chain uses TRBV7-2 and TRBJ2-1, with 11 bases identical to TRBD2. CDR1 is SGHTA and CDR2 is FQGNSA in the germline V gene. The V and J ends lost 6 bases and 9 bases, in that order; junction bases with no gene match: 10. This CDR3 comprises 15 residues.

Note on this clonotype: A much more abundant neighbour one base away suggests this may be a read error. For the CDR3, the DNA is TGCGCCAGCGGCCCCGGGGACAGAAACTATGGCTACACCTTC. Its protein is CASGPGDRNYGYTF. The chain joins TRBV5-1 to TRBJ1-2, with 7 bases aligning to TRBD1. From germline, CDR1 is SGHRS and CDR2 YFSETQ. The CDR3 runs 14 residues. The V and J ends lost 7 bases and 2 bases, in that order; junction bases with no gene match: 8.

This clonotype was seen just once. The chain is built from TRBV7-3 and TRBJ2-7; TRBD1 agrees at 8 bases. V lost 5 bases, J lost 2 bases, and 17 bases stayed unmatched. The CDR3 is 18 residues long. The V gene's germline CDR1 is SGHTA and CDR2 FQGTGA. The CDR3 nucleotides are TGTGCCAGCAGCCGACTCCCTCCGCAGGGACAGGATGCCTACGAGCAGTACTTC. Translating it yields CASSRLPPQGQDAYEQYF.

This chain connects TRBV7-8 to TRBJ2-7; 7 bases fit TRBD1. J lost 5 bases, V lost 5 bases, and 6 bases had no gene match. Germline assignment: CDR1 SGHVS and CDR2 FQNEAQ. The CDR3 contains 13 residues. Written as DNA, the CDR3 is TGTGCCAGCAGCCCCGGGACAGAGGACGAGCAGTACTTC. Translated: CASSPGTEDEQYF.

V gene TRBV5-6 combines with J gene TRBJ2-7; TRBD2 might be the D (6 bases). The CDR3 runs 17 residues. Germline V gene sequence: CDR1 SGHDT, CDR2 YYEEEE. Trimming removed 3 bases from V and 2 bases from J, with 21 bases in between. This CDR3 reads CASSSAGKGRITYEQYF. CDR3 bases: TGTGCCAGCAGCTCGGCGGGAAAGGGACGGATCACCTACGAGCAGTACTTC.

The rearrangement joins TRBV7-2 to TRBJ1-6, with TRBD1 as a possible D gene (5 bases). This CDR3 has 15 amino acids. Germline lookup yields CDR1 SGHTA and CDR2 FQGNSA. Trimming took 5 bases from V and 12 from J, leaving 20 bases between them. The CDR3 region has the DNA TGTGCCAGCAGCGGGGGGGGGTCAACCACGCGACCCCTCCACTTT. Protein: CASSGGGSTTRPLHF.